The clone carrying this T cell receptor beta chain came up many times. The antigen is unknown. This sample was taken from a study of molecular identifiers for immune sequencing clone quantification. Study findings and constraints: Beyond 20 RNA copies, clones held over 99% of effector molecules, compared with under 1% in naive cells. Sizes of highly expanded clones could be underestimated through identical TCRs sharing a barcode.

TCRdb passed the PCR reads through MiXCR, listing each CDR3 protein once. The sample includes about 500,000 distinct CDR3 sequences, approximately 25% of them seen just once. The V end lost 0 bases, the J end lost 2 bases, and 12 bases lay between the germline ends. In germline, CDR1 is MNHEY, CDR2 SVGAGI. The CDR3 spans 16 residues. The sample comprised naive CD8+ T cells from blood, with Jurkat cell RNA spiked in. Subset here: FACS-sorted CD8+CD4-CCR7+CD45RA+ naive T cells. V gene TRBV6-5 combines with J gene TRBJ2-3; D perhaps matches TRBD1 (5 bases). The TCR was taken from a human donor in good health. Some libraries in this study had Jurkat cell RNA spiked in. CDR3 nucleotide sequence: TGTGCCAGCAGTTACTCGGAACAGGCCCCCACAGATACGCAGTATTTT. Its protein is CASSYSEQAPTDTQYF.